This TCR beta chain came from a study of blood T cell repertoires in COVID-19. At the level of the study: Acute and convalescent COVID-19 specimens originated in the United States, Italy and Spain. T cells, B-cell-depleted T cells, or PBMCs supplied cDNA or gDNA.

Followed over time, Seattle patients had been enrolled while infection was active. Per the study methods: Quantification of nucleated cells was approximated via reference gene primer amplification. TCRdb's copy holds only in-frame clones and misses some; the assay was immunoSEQ multiplex PCR. Clone size and V and J calls were adopted from that table, with D and trimming inferred from the DNA. This table has about 200,000 clones, approximately 86% appearing once. In its sample, this clone was seen once. The sequenced material came from peripheral blood. The source is a man between 60 and 75 years old with COVID-19, enrolled during active disease.

In DNA, the CDR3 is TGCGCCAGCAGCTTGAGCGGTACGGGGGAGCAGTACTTC. This translates into CASSLSGTGEQYF. The chain joins TRBV5-1 to TRBJ2-7; perhaps TRBD2 as D (5 bases). The V end lost 1 base, the J end lost 7 bases, and 12 bases lay between the germline ends. The CDR3 has 13 residues. Germline CDR1 SGHRS, CDR2 YFSETQ. The complete variable domain, with remaining parts taken from reference TRBV5-1 and TRBJ2-7, reads KAGVTQTPRYLIKTRGQQVTLSCSPISGHRSVSWYQQTPGQGLQFLFEYFSETQRNKGNFPGRFSGRQFSNSRSEMNVSTLELGDSALYLCASSLSGTGEQYFGPGTRLTVT.